This TCR beta chain was found in a study of Graves' ophthalmopathy and Graves' hyperthyroidism. The authors amplified TCR beta CDR3 regions from RNA transcripts. In the first round, RT-PCR was carried out with HTBI primers, and a multiplex PCR formed the second round. TCRdb independently ran MiXCR on the multiplex PCR reads; one entry per CDR3 protein. The data show about 500,000 distinct CDR3 sequences, under 40% seen once. This clonotype was counted at least ten times. Sequenced sample: peripheral blood or thyroid tissue (not recorded which). The TCR sequence derives from an adult man with Graves' hyperthyroidism.

The CDR3 protein is CASSQEWVVQETQYF. CDR3 DNA sequence: TGTGCCAGCAGCCAAGAGTGGGTAGTCCAAGAGACCCAGTACTTC. This chain connects TRBV4-2 to TRBJ2-5, with no clear D. Germline V gene lookup returns CDR1 LGHNA and CDR2 YNFKEQ. V was shortened by 0 bases and J by 1 base, with 9 bases between the two germline ends. The CDR3 runs 15 residues.